Listed below are T cell receptor beta chains from one sample, sequenced in a study of shared clonotypes between healthy human individuals. Method: immunoSEQ multiplex PCR; TCRdb's copy keeps in-frame clones and lacks some. This sample carries about 2.5 million clones, 92% of them seen once, and the ten largest clones take 0.37%. The sequenced sample was naive CD4+ T cells from PBMCs. These receptors came from a man younger than 30 in good health. Some clones in this sample may be carry-over from other donors' samples. The CDR3 runs from the conserved cysteine through the conserved F or W. D genes are given only for firm matches.

J gene: TRBJ2-3; V gene: TRBV7-2; D gene: NA; CDR3 protein: CASSLSRDADTQYF
J gene: TRBJ1-1; V gene: TRBV5-1; D gene: NA; CDR3 protein: CASSSDRMNTEAFF
J gene: TRBJ2-2; V gene: TRBV27; D gene: NA; CDR3 protein: CASSFASGGAAGELFF
J gene: TRBJ1-2; V gene: TRBV4-2; D gene: NA; CDR3 protein: CASSQEGNLIYGYTF
J gene: TRBJ2-1; V gene: TRBV2; D gene: NA; CDR3 protein: CASSEYVNEQFF
J gene: TRBJ1-2; V gene: TRBV5-4; D gene: NA; CDR3 protein: CASKKDASQNYGYTF
J gene: TRBJ2-3; V gene: TRBV5-4; D gene: TRBD2; CDR3 protein: CASSLGLAGGADTQYF
J gene: TRBJ2-1; V gene: TRBV27; D gene: TRBD2; CDR3 protein: CASTAGRRSYNEQFF
J gene: TRBJ1-4; V gene: TRBV5-6; D gene: TRBD1; CDR3 protein: CASSETSDRGEKLFF
J gene: TRBJ2-7; V gene: TRBV7-2; D gene: TRBD2; CDR3 protein: CASSPRGGRAFPIEQYF
J gene: TRBJ2-3; V gene: TRBV19; D gene: TRBD2; CDR3 protein: CASSRLAGTDTQYF
J gene: TRBJ2-7; V gene: TRBV5-6; D gene: NA; CDR3 protein: CASSSTTRGPTYEQYF
J gene: TRBJ2-2; V gene: TRBV11-2; D gene: TRBD2; CDR3 protein: CASSPRGRAGGLPGELFF
J gene: TRBJ1-1; V gene: TRBV28; D gene: TRBD1; CDR3 protein: CASSARQGYATEAFF
J gene: TRBJ1-4; V gene: TRBV6-1; D gene: NA; CDR3 protein: CASSPRVGDEKLFF
J gene: TRBJ2-6; V gene: TRBV5-1; D gene: NA; CDR3 protein: CASRGVSGANVLTF
J gene: TRBJ1-1; V gene: TRBV5-1; D gene: TRBD1; CDR3 protein: CASSLGGSHTEAFF
J gene: TRBJ2-1; V gene: TRBV7-9; D gene: NA; CDR3 protein: CASSFYNEQFF
J gene: TRBJ2-2; V gene: TRBV7-2; D gene: NA; CDR3 protein: CASSLLMNTGELFF
J gene: TRBJ1-1; V gene: TRBV5-4; D gene: NA; CDR3 protein: CASSTTRGRDTEAFF
J gene: TRBJ1-5; V gene: TRBV19; D gene: NA; CDR3 protein: CASSITNQPQHF
J gene: TRBJ1-5; V gene: TRBV28; D gene: TRBD1; CDR3 protein: CASSKAGQGVDQPQHF
J gene: TRBJ2-3; V gene: TRBV28; D gene: NA; CDR3 protein: CASSFPAGGRVDTQYF
J gene: TRBJ2-2; V gene: TRBV5-1; D gene: NA; CDR3 protein: CASSSMAVGSGELFF
J gene: TRBJ1-5; V gene: TRBV6-1; D gene: TRBD1; CDR3 protein: CASRSGQGPHQPQHF
J gene: TRBJ2-5; V gene: TRBV5-1; D gene: NA; CDR3 protein: CASSLEVARPGQETQYF
J gene: TRBJ1-5; V gene: TRBV28; D gene: NA; CDR3 protein: CASRAGGQPQHF
J gene: TRBJ2-7; V gene: TRBV5-8; D gene: NA; CDR3 protein: CASSLGGLISYEQYF
J gene: TRBJ1-2; V gene: TRBV4-2; D gene: NA; CDR3 protein: CASSPPSFNYGYTF
J gene: TRBJ1-4; V gene: TRBV30; D gene: NA; CDR3 protein: CAWSPSTNEKLFF
J gene: TRBJ1-5; V gene: TRBV5-1; D gene: NA; CDR3 protein: CASSSRDGDQPQHF
J gene: TRBJ2-7; V gene: TRBV18; D gene: TRBD1; CDR3 protein: CASSGQGADTYEQYF
J gene: TRBJ2-7; V gene: TRBV28; D gene: TRBD1; CDR3 protein: CASSLWTGGRGEQYF
J gene: TRBJ2-7; V gene: TRBV4-2; D gene: TRBD1; CDR3 protein: CASSPWTGGIISYEQYF
J gene: TRBJ2-5; V gene: TRBV30; D gene: NA; CDR3 protein: CAWSHGFAVQETQYF
J gene: TRBJ1-2; V gene: TRBV5-8; D gene: TRBD1; CDR3 protein: CASSIGQGGYGYTF
J gene: TRBJ2-7; V gene: TRBV11-3; D gene: TRBD2; CDR3 protein: CASSFSGGPTYEQYF
J gene: TRBJ1-5; V gene: TRBV6-1; D gene: NA; CDR3 protein: CASSEDRREYQPQHF
J gene: TRBJ1-1; V gene: TRBV7-3; D gene: NA; CDR3 protein: CASSLTRTGDTEAFF
J gene: TRBJ2-2; V gene: TRBV11-2; D gene: NA; CDR3 protein: CASSPLASRPGELFF
J gene: TRBJ2-7; V gene: TRBV18; D gene: TRBD1; CDR3 protein: CASSRQGPPSEQYF
J gene: TRBJ1-2; V gene: TRBV28; D gene: NA; CDR3 protein: CASRGTTGYTF
J gene: TRBJ2-7; V gene: TRBV5-6; D gene: TRBD2; CDR3 protein: CASSLAVAGDGEQYF
J gene: TRBJ1-2; V gene: TRBV7-2; D gene: NA; CDR3 protein: CASSLTAGGVYGYTF
J gene: TRBJ2-1; V gene: TRBV18; D gene: NA; CDR3 protein: CASSPPSLNEQFF
J gene: TRBJ2-7; V gene: TRBV2; D gene: TRBD2; CDR3 protein: CASSPKGLEDF
J gene: TRBJ1-5; V gene: TRBV6-1; D gene: NA; CDR3 protein: CASSERPYQPQHF
J gene: TRBJ1-2; V gene: TRBV28; D gene: TRBD1; CDR3 protein: CASSFPGQTGNGYTF
J gene: TRBJ1-1; V gene: TRBV28; D gene: NA; CDR3 protein: CASSFGRYSEAFF
J gene: TRBJ2-6; V gene: TRBV19; D gene: NA; CDR3 protein: CASSILSGANVLTF
J gene: TRBJ2-1; V gene: TRBV2; D gene: NA; CDR3 protein: CASSLTFSDNEQFF